This TCR beta chain was observed in a study of preoperative IRX-2 immunotherapy in early breast cancer. Treatment in this sample: preoperative locoregional IRX-2 cytokine immunotherapy. Samples came from a phase Ib trial of preoperative locoregional IRX-2 cytokine immunotherapy. Measured with immunoSEQ multiplex PCR; TCRdb has only the in-frame clones, and not every one. The table has approximately 27,000 clones, approximately 80% seen once; the top ten hold 1% to 1.5%. The CDR3 spans 15 residues. V was shortened by 3 bases and J by 5 bases, with 14 bases between the two germline ends. Looked up from germline, CDR1 is LNHDA and CDR2 is SQIVND (reference sequence).

V usage is TRBV19 and J usage is TRBJ2-1; a possible D gene is TRBD2 (5 bases). The starting material was lymph node tissue, obtained after IRX-2 immunotherapy. The TCR was taken from a human donor with breast cancer. The CDR3 coding sequence is TGTGCCAGTAGTATTCTAGCTGCCGGGAACAATGAGCAGTTCTTC. Protein: CASSILAAGNNEQFF.